The next 6 T cell receptor beta chains were all read from a single sample in a study of T cells in localized non-small cell lung cancer (dated by TCRdb to 2020 to 2021). The protocol used for the library was the immunoSEQ multiplex PCR assay. In its TCRdb copy, this immuneACCESS table keeps in-frame sequences only and misses some clones. Where compared with another copy, unresolved V genes explain less than half of these, and the others have no known cause. Present in this sample are 100,000 to 150,000 clones, roughly 90% of which were seen just once. The ten largest make up over 1.5% of the sample. Here the sequenced sample was peripheral blood, taken before any cancer treatment. These receptor sequences come from a female donor of 60 years or more with stage I lung adenocarcinoma.

This rearrangement joins TRBV7-3 to TRBJ1-2, with no clear D. In germline, CDR1 is SGHTA, CDR2 FQGTGA. This CDR3 comprises 14 residues. The V end lost 3 bases, the J end lost 2 bases, and 10 bases lay between the germline ends. The CDR3 loop is CASSFGPANYGYTF. The CDR3 DNA sequence: TGTGCCAGCAGCTTCGGACCGGCGAACTATGGCTACACCTTC.

The rearrangement joins TRBV6-5 to TRBJ1-2; possibly TRBD1 for D (6 bases). This CDR3 contains 14 residues. Trimming left V 2 bases short and J 8 bases short, with 15 bases between. Germline V lookup: CDR1 MNHEY, CDR2 SVGAGI. This CDR3 reads CASSYPDSSEGYTF. The CDR3 region has the DNA TGTGCCAGCAGTTACCCGGACAGTTCCGAAGGCTACACCTTC.

J is TRBJ2-1 and V is TRBV19; a possible D gene is TRBD2 (5 bases). With 3 bases removed from V and 8 bases from J, the gap between germline ends came to 20 bases. Per the germline V gene, CDR1 is LNHDA and CDR2 is SQIVND (reference sequence). This CDR3 is built from 16 residues. CDR3 sequence reads: CASSIPITRSRDEQFF. CDR3 nucleotide sequence: TGTGCCAGTAGTATTCCCATTACCCGTTCGAGGGATGAGCAGTTCTTC. The full variable domain, completed using reference TRBV19 and TRBJ2-1, is DGGITQSPKYLFRKEGQNVTLSCEQNLNHDAMYWYRQDPGQGLRLIYYSQIVNDFQKGDIAEGYSVSREKKESFPLTVTSAQKNPTAFYLCASSIPITRSRDEQFFGPGTRLTVL.

The chain carries TRBV28 and TRBJ1-2; unclear D gene. The length of the CDR3 is 14 residues. The germline V gene encodes CDR1 MDHEN and CDR2 SYDVKM. Trimming removed 3 bases at V and 1 base at J, with 9 bases between. The CDR3 sequence is CASSFSAVNYGYTF. The CDR3 nucleotides read TGTGCCAGCAGTTTTAGCGCAGTTAACTATGGCTACACCTTC.

This clone has only one observation. The rearrangement links TRBV2 to TRBJ1-3; D unclear. The CDR3 spans 17 residues. V lost 3 bases, J lost 4 bases, and 19 bases lay in between. CDR1 is SNHLY and CDR2 is FYNNEI in the germline V gene. The CDR3 coding sequence is TGTGCCAGCAGTGAGAGGCGCGGGGAGTACAGCGGAAACACCATATATTTT. Translation: CASSERRGEYSGNTIYF.

The chain carries TRBV7-6 and TRBJ2-6; D may be TRBD2 (6 bases). The germline CDR1 and CDR2 sequences are SGHVS and FNYEAQ. V shed 1 base and J shed 1 base, with 11 bases lying between them. This CDR3 has 17 residues. CDR3 protein: CASSLGAGGSGANVLTF. Here the CDR3 DNA reads TGTGCCAGCAGCTTAGGTGCTGGGGGGTCTGGGGCCAACGTCCTGACTTTC.